The entry below describes one T cell receptor (beta chain). Its specificity is not known. Time point in this sample: patch test 2, 6 weeks after DPC sensitization. This sample's treatment: therapeutic diphenylcyclopropenone sensitization with weekly scalp DPC. TCRdb redid the calling of the RACE reads with MiXCR, one entry per CDR3 protein. Of 84,000 or so distinct CDR3 sequences listed, roughly 10% are singletons. This CDR3 has 18 amino acids. Germline CDR1 reads SGHKS; CDR2 reads YYEKEE (reference sequence). J gave up 0 bases and V 2 bases, and 7 bases lay outside the gene matches. These data come from a study of human T cells and chemical hapten exposure. Findings and caveats of the study: No alteration of TCRs above 1 in 1000 frequency was seen with DPC sensitization.

This receptor was obtained from a woman aged 25 to 45 with alopecia areata. Some clones in this sample may be carry-over from other donors' samples. The genes are TRBV5-5 and TRBJ2-4, with 11 bases aligning to TRBD2. The material sequenced was whole blood, taken in connection with sensitization to the hapten diphenylcyclopropenone (DPC). CDR3 protein: CASSFLAGGAQAKNIQYF. In DNA, the CDR3 is TGTGCCAGCAGCTTCCTAGCGGGGGGTGCTCAAGCCAAAAACATTCAGTACTTC.